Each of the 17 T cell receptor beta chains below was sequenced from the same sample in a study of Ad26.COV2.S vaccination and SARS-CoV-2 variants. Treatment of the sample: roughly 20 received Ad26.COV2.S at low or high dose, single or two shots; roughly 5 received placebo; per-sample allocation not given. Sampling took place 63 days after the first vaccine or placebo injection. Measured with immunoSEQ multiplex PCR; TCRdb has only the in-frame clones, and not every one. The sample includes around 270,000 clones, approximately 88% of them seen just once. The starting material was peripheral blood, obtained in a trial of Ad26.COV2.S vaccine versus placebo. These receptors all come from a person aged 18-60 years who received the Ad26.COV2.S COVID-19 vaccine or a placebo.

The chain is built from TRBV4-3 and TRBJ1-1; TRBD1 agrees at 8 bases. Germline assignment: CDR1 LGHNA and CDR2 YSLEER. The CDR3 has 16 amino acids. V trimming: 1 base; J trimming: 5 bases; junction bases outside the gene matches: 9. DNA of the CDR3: TGCGCCAGCAGCCAAGGGCTCAGGGGGCGGGGGACTGAAGCTTTCTTT. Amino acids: CASSQGLRGRGTEAFF.

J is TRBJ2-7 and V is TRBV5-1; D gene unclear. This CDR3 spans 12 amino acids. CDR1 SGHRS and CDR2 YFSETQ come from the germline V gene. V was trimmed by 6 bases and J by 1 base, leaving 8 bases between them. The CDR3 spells CASKSGSYEQYF. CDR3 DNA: TGCGCCAGCAAGTCCGGGTCCTACGAGCAGTACTTC. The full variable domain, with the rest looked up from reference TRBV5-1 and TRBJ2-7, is KAGVTQTPRYLIKTRGQQVTLSCSPISGHRSVSWYQQTPGQGLQFLFEYFSETQRNKGNFPGRFSGRQFSNSRSEMNVSTLELGDSALYLCASKSGSYEQYFGPGTRLTVT.

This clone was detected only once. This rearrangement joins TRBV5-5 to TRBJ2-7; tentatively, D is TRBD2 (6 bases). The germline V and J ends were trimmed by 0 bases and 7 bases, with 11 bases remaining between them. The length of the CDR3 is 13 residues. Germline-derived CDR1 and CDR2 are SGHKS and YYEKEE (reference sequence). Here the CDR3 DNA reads TGTGCCAGCAGCTTGGTGGCGGGGAAGGAGCAGTACGTC. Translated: CASSLVAGKEQYV.

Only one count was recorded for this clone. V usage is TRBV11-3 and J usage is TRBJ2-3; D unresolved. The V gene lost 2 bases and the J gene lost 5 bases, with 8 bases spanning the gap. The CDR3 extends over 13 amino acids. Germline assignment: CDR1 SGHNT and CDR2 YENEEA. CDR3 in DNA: TGTGCCAGCAGCTTAAACGTGGTAGATACGCAGTATTTT. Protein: CASSLNVVDTQYF.

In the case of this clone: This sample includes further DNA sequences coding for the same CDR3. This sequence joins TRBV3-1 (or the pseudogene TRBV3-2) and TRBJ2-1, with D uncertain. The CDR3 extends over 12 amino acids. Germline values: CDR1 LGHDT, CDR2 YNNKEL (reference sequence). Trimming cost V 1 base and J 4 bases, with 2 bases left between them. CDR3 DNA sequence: TGTGCCAGCAGCCAAGGATACAATGAGCAGTTCTTC. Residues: CASSQGYNEQFF.

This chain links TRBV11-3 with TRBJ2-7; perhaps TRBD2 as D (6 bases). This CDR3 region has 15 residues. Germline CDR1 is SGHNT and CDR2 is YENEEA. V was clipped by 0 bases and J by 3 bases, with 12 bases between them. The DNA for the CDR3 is TGTGCCAGCAGCTTAGATCGGGAGTGGGTCTACGAGCAGTACGTC. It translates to CASSLDREWVYEQYV.

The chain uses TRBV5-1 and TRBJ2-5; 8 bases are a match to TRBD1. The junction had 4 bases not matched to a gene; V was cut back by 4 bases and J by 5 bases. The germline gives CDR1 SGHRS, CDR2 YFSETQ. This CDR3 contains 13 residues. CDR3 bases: TGCGCCAGCAGCCCGACAGGGGATGAGACCCAGTACTTC. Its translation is CASSPTGDETQYF.

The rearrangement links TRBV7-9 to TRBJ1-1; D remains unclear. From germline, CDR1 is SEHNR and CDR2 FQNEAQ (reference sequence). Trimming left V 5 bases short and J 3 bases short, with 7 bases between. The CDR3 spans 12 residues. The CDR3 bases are TGTGCCAGCAGCCTCCCTGACACTGAAGCTTTCTTT. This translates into CASSLPDTEAFF.

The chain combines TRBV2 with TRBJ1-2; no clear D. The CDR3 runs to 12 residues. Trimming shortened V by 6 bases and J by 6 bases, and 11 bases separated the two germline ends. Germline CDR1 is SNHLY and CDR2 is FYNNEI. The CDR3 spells CASSIIGNGYTF. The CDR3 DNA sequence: TGTGCCAGCAGCATTATTGGAAATGGCTACACCTTC.

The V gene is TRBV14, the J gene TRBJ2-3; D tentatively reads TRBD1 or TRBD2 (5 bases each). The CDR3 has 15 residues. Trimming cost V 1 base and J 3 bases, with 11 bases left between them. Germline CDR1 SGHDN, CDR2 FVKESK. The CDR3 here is CASSQVGVRTDTQYF. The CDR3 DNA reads TGTGCCAGCAGCCAAGTGGGGGTGAGGACAGATACGCAGTATTTT.

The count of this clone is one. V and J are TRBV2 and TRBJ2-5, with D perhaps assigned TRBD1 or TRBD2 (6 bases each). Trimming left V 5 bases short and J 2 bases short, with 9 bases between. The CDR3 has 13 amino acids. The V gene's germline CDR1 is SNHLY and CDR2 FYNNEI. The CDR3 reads CASSRGRQETQYF. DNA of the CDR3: TGTGCCAGCAGTCGGGGGCGACAAGAGACCCAGTACTTC.

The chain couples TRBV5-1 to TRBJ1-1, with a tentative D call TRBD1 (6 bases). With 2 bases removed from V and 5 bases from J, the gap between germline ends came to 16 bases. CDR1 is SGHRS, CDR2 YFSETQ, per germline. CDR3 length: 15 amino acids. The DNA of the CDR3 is TGCGCCAGCAGCTTCACAGGGACGGGCGAGACTGAAGCTTTCTTT. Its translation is CASSFTGTGETEAFF.

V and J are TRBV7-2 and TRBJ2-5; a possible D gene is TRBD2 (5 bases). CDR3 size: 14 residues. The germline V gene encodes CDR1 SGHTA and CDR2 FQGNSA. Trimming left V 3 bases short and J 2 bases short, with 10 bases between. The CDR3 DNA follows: TGTGCCAGCAGCTTCAAACTAGGTCAAGAGACCCAGTACTTC. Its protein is CASSFKLGQETQYF. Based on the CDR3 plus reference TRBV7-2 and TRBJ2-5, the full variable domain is GAGVSQSPSNKVTEKGKDVELRCDPISGHTALYWYRQSLGQGLEFLIYFQGNSAPDKSGLPSDRFSAERTGGSVSTLTIQRTQQEDSAVYLCASSFKLGQETQYFGPGTRLLVL.

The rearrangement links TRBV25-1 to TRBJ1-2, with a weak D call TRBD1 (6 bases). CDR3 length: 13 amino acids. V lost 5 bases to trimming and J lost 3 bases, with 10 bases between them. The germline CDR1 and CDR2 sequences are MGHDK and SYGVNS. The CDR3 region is CASSSAGDYGYTF. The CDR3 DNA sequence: TGTGCCAGCAGTTCTGCAGGGGACTATGGCTACACCTTC.

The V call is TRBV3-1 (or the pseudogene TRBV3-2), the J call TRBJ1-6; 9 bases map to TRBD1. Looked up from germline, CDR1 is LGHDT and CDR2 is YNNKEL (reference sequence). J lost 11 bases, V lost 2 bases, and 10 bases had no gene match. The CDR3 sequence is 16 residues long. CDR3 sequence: CASSQSNNRGRAPLHF. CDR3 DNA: TGTGCCAGCAGCCAATCTAATAACAGGGGGCGGGCACCCCTCCACTTT.

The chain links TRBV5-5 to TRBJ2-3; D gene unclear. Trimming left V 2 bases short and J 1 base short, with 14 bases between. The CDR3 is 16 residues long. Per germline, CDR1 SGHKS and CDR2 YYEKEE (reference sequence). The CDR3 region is CASSFYSLTRTDTQYF. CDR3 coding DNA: TGTGCCAGCAGCTTCTACTCCCTGACCCGCACAGATACGCAGTATTTT.

The CDR3 reads CASSSSYQTGTNTGELFF. In DNA form, the CDR3 reads TGTGCCAGCAGCTCCTCGTATCAAACAGGGACTAACACCGGGGAGCTGTTTTTT. The V and J genes are TRBV7-9 and TRBJ2-2; possibly TRBD1 or TRBD2 for D (6 bases each). This CDR3 spans 18 amino acids. The V gene's germline CDR1 is SEHNR and CDR2 FQNEAQ (reference sequence). The ends were cut back, 4 bases at V and 2 bases at J, with 20 bases in the middle.